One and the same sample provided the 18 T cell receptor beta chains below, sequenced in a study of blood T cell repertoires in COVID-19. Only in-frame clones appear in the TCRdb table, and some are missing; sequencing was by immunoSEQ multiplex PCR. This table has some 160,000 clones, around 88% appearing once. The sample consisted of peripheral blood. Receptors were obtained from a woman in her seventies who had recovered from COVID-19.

As DNA, the CDR3 is TGCAGCGTTGGGGCAGAGTTCCACGAGCAGTACTTC. Protein product: CSVGAEFHEQYF. V and J are TRBV29-1 and TRBJ2-7; D gene unclear. CDR1 and CDR2 from the germline V gene are SQVTM and ANQGSEA. V was cut by 4 bases and J by 5 bases, with 12 bases left in between. CDR3 length: 12 amino acids.

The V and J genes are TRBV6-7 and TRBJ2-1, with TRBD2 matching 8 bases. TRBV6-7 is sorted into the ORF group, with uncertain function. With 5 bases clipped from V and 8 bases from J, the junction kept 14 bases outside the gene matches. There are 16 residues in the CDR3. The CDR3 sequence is CASSNPGTRKGDEQFF. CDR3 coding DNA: TGTGCCAGCAGTAACCCCGGGACTAGAAAGGGGGATGAGCAGTTCTTC.

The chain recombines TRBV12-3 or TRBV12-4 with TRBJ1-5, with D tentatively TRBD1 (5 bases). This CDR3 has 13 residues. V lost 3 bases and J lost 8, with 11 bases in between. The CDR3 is CASSFAGQEPQHF. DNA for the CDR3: TGTGCCAGCAGTTTTGCAGGGCAGGAGCCCCAGCATTTT.

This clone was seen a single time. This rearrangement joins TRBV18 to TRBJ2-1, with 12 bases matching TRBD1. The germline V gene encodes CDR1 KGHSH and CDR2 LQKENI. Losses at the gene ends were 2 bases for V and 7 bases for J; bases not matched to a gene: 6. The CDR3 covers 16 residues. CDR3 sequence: CASSPRGQGAGNEQFF. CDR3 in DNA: TGTGCCAGCTCACCAAGGGGACAGGGGGCTGGTAATGAGCAGTTCTTC.

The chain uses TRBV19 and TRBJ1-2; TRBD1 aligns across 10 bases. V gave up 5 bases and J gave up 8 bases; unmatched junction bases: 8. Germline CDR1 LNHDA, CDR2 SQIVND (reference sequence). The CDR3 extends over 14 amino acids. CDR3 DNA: TGTGCCAGTAGTCGAACCGACAGGGGGCCCGGCTACACCTTC. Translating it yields CASSRTDRGPGYTF.

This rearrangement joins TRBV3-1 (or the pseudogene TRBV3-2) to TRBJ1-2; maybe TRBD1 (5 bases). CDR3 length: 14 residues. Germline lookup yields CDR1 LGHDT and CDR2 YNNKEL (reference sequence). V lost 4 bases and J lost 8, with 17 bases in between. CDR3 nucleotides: TGTGCCAGCAGCCCGCGGGGGGTAGTTGAGGGCTACACCTTC. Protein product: CASSPRGVVEGYTF.

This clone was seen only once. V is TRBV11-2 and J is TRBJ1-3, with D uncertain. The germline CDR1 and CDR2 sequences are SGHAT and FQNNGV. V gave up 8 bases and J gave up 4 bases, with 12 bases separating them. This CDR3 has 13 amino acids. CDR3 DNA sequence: TGTGCCAGCGAGGCTAGGTCGGGAAACACCATATATTTT. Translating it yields CASEARSGNTIYF.

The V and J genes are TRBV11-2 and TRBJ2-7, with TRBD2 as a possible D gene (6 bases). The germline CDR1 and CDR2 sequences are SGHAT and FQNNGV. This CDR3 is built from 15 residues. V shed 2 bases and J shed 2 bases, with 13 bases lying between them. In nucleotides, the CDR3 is TGTGCCAGCAGCTTATCTGGCGGGACCACCTACGAGCAGTACTTC. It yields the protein CASSLSGGTTYEQYF.

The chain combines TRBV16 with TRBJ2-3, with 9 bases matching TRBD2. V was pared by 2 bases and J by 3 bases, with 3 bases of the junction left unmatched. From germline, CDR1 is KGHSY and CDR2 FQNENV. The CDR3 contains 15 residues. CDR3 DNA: TGTGCCAGCAGCCAACGGCGGGAGGGGACAGATACGCAGTATTTT. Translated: CASSQRREGTDTQYF.

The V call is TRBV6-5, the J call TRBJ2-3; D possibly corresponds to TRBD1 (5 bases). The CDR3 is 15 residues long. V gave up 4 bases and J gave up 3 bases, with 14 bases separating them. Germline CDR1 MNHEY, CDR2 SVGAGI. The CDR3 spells CASSSTAQVTDTQYF. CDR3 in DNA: TGTGCCAGCAGTTCGACAGCCCAAGTAACAGATACGCAGTATTTT.

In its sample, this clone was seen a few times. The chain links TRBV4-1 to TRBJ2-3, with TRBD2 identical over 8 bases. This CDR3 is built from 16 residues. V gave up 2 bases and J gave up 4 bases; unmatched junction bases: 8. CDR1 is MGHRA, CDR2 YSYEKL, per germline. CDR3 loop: CASSQQMAGGADTQYF. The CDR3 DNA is TGCGCCAGCAGCCAACAGATGGCGGGAGGCGCAGATACGCAGTATTTT.

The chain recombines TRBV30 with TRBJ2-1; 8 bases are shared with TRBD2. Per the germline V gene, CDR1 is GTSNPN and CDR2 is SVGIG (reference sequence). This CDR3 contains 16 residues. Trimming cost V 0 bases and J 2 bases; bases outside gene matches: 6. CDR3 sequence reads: CAWSVRAGGPYNEQFF. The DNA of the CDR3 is TGTGCCTGGAGTGTACGGGCGGGAGGTCCCTACAATGAGCAGTTCTTC. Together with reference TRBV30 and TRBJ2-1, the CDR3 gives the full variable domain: SQTIHQWPATLVQPVGSPLSLECTVEGTSNPNLYWYRQAAGRGLQLLFYSVGIGQISSEVPQNLSASRPQDRQFILSSKKLLLSDSGFYLCAWSVRAGGPYNEQFFGPGTRLTVL.

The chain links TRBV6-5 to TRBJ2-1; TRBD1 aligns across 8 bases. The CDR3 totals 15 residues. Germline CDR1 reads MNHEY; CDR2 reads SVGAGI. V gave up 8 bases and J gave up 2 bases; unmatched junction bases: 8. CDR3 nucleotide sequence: TGTGCCAGCCGCCCCACAGGGGGACCCTACAATGAGCAGTTCTTC. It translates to CASRPTGGPYNEQFF.

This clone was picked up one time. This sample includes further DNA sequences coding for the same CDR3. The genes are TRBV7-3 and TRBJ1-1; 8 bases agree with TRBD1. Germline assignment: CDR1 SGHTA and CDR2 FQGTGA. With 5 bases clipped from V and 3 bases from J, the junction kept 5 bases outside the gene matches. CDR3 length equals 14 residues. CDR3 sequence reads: CASSPTGGDTEAFF. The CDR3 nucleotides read TGTGCCAGCAGCCCCACAGGGGGTGACACTGAAGCTTTCTTT.

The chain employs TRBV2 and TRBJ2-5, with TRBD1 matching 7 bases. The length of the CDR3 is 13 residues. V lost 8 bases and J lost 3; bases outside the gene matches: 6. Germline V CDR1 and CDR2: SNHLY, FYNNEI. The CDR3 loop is CASGFDREETQYF. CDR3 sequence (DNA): TGTGCCAGCGGGTTCGACAGGGAAGAGACCCAGTACTTC. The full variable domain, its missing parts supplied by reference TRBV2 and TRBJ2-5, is EPEVTQTPSHQVTQMGQEVILRCVPISNHLYFYWYRQILGQKVEFLVSFYNNEISEKSEIFDDQFSVERPDGSNFTLKIRSTKLEDSAMYFCASGFDREETQYFGPGTRLLVL.

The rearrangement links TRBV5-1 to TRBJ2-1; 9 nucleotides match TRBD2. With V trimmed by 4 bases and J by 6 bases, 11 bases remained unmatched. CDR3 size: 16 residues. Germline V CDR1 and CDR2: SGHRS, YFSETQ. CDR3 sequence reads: CASSSGGTSAGNEQFF. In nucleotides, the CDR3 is TGCGCCAGCAGCAGCGGGGGGACATCGGCGGGCAATGAGCAGTTCTTC.

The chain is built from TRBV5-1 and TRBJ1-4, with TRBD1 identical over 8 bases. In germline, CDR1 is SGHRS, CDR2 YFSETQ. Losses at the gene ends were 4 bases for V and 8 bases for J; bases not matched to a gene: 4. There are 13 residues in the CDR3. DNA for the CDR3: TGCGCCAGCAGCACGACAGGGGACGAAAAACTGTTTTTT. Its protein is CASSTTGDEKLFF.

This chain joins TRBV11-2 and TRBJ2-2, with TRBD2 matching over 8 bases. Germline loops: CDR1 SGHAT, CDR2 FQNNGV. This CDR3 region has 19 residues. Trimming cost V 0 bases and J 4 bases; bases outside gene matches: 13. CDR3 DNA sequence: TGTGCCAGCAGCTTAGAATCCCCTTGGGCGGGAGGACTCACCGGGGAGCTGTTTTTT. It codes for CASSLESPWAGGLTGELFF. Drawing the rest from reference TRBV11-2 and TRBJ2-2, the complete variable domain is EAGVAQSPRYKIIEKRQSVAFWCNPISGHATLYWYQQILGQGPKLLIQFQNNGVVDDSQLPKDRFSAERLKGVDSTLKIQPAKLEDSAVYLCASSLESPWAGGLTGELFFGEGSRLTVL.